The 23 T cell receptor beta chains listed next were all sequenced from one sample in a study of neurological immune-mediated disorders. TCRdb recomputed calls from the 5' RACE reads with MiXCR, one row per CDR3 protein. The table shows about 14,000 distinct CDR3 sequences, with approximately 13% occurring only once. The specimen sequenced was CD8+ T cells from blood. Every receptor here comes from a female donor with HTLV-1-associated myelopathy (HAM/TSP).

In this sample, this clonotype turned up many times. DNA of the CDR3: TGTGCCAGCAGCCCGGACAGGAGCGGGACCCAGTACTTC. Translation: CASSPDRSGTQYF. The chain is built from TRBV7-9 and TRBJ2-5, with TRBD1 matching 7 bases. V gave up 5 bases and J gave up 7 bases; unmatched junction bases: 7. This CDR3 spans 13 amino acids. Germline CDR1 is SEHNR and CDR2 is FQNEAQ (reference sequence). The entire variable domain, with the rest obtained from reference TRBV7-9 and TRBJ2-5, is as follows: DTGVSQNPRHKITKRGQNVTFRCDPISEHNRLYWYRQTLGQGPEFLTYFQNEAQLEKSRLLSDRFSAERPKGSFSTLEIQRTEQGDSAMYLCASSPDRSGTQYFGPGTRLLVL.

In its sample, this clonotype was seen many times. The DNA for the CDR3 is TGTGCCAGCAGCTTCAACAGTCTCGGGGTCGGGGACGAGCAGTACTTC. As protein: CASSFNSLGVGDEQYF. The chain joins TRBV13 to TRBJ2-7, with TRBD2 as a possible D gene (5 bases). The CDR3 is 16 residues long. Looked up from germline, CDR1 is PRHDT and CDR2 is FYEKMQ (reference sequence). V gave up 3 bases and J gave up 5 bases, with 20 bases separating them.

This clonotype was observed at least ten times. The V and J genes are TRBV20-1 and TRBJ2-4; TRBD2 agrees at 10 bases. The CDR3 length is 14 residues. V shed 7 bases, J shed 5 bases, and the junction held 8 bases outside the gene matches. Germline values: CDR1 DFQATT, CDR2 SNEGSKA (reference sequence). DNA of the CDR3: TGCAGTGTTATACTAGCGGGAAGGGAAAACATTCAGTACTTC. Translating it yields CSVILAGRENIQYF.

The table lists this clonotype with many counts. As DNA, the CDR3 is TGCAGCGTTGTAGGGACAGGCGGCTACACCTTC. Translating gives CSVVGTGGYTF. The chain joins TRBV29-1 to TRBJ1-2; 8 positions match TRBD1. Per germline, CDR1 SQVTM and CDR2 ANQGSEA. The CDR3 contains 11 residues. V lost 4 bases to trimming and J lost 8 bases; unmatched junction nucleotides: 3.

This clonotype has at least ten counts. V and J are TRBV4-1 and TRBJ2-1; TRBD2 matches 10 bases. Trimming at V came to 4 bases and at J to 6 bases, leaving 6 bases not matched to a gene. This CDR3 has 15 amino acids. The germline CDR1 and CDR2 sequences are MGHRA and YSYEKL. CDR3 in amino acids: CASSPAAGGLNEQFF. CDR3 bases: TGCGCCAGCAGCCCAGCAGCGGGGGGGCTCAATGAGCAGTTCTTC.

This clonotype occurred many times. The chain uses TRBV7-9 and TRBJ2-1; TRBD2 agrees at 10 bases. Germline V gene lookup returns CDR1 SEHNR and CDR2 FQNEAQ (reference sequence). With 10 bases clipped from V and 5 bases from J, the junction kept 11 bases outside the gene matches. CDR3 size: 15 residues. The CDR3 spells CAMQGIAGGHNEQFF. CDR3 coding DNA: TGTGCCATGCAGGGGATAGCGGGGGGCCACAATGAGCAGTTCTTC.

This clonotype was detected ten times or more. One end of the junction is discordant with germline, which a read error may explain. As DNA, the CDR3 is TGCGCCAGCAGCCCCATCAGCGGGGGTGCCTTC. Protein product: CASSPISGGAF. The chain couples TRBV5-1 to TRBJ1-2; tentatively, D is TRBD1 (5 bases). CDR1 is SGHRS, CDR2 YFSETQ, per germline. The CDR3 has 11 residues.

The chain carries TRBV12-3 or TRBV12-4 and TRBJ2-3, with TRBD1 identical over 7 bases. This CDR3 is 16 amino acids long. The V gene end was trimmed by 6 bases and the J gene end by 2 bases; junction bases not matched to a gene: 11. CDR3 amino acids: CASSTGEGGPTDTQYF. CDR3 coding DNA: TGTGCCAGCAGCACAGGAGAAGGGGGCCCCACAGATACGCAGTATTTT.

With regard to this clonotype: The CDR3 ends on some other residue instead of the conserved phenylalanine or tryptophan, so this is likely a read error. The DNA is omitted, as the CDR3 cannot be located on it reliably, and the CDR3 follows TCRdb's listing. CDR3 loop: CASRTTGDYNEQFL. The V gene is TRBV27, the J gene TRBJ2-1; the D segment call TRBD1 is taken from the table without a DNA check. The CDR3 contains 14 residues when both ends are counted. Germline CDR1 reads MNHEY; CDR2 reads SMNVEV (reference sequence).

Turning to this clonotype: A much larger clone differs from this one at a single base, so this may be a read error. The chain recombines TRBV13 with TRBJ2-5; D ambiguous. V was pared by 4 bases and J by 2 bases, with 8 bases between. Germline V gene lookup returns CDR1 PRHDT and CDR2 FYEKMQ (reference sequence). There are 13 residues in the CDR3. CDR3 bases: TGTGCCAGCAGCTACGAGGCTCAAGAGACCCAGTACTTC. Translation: CASSYEAQETQYF.

This clonotype was observed many times. This chain's CDR3 is CATGGGAYNEQFF. CDR3 sequence (DNA): TGTGCCACGGGAGGGGGCGCCTACAATGAGCAGTTCTTC. The V gene is TRBV24-1, the J gene TRBJ2-1, with D perhaps being TRBD1 or TRBD2 (7 bases each). The germline V gene encodes CDR1 KGHDR and CDR2 SFDVKD. The CDR3 has 13 residues. The V and J ends lost 10 bases and 2 bases respectively, with 11 bases between them.

This clonotype has ten or more counts. The chain couples TRBV29-1 to TRBJ2-7; no clear D gene. Per the germline V gene, CDR1 is SQVTM and CDR2 is ANQGSEA. Trimming removed 4 bases at V and 3 bases at J, with 13 bases between. This CDR3 comprises 13 residues. The CDR3 spells CSVVEGVLYEQYF. CDR3 DNA sequence: TGCAGCGTTGTTGAAGGCGTTCTCTACGAGCAGTACTTC.

This clonotype was detected once. The V call is TRBV25-1, the J call TRBJ1-1, with D unclear. The germline V gene encodes CDR1 MGHDK and CDR2 SYGVNS. V lost 7 bases and J 4 bases, leaving 7 bases between the germline ends. The CDR3 runs to 11 residues. CDR3 sequence reads: CASKGVTEAFF. The CDR3 DNA is TGTGCCAGCAAGGGAGTCACTGAAGCTTTCTTT.

This chain connects TRBV5-1 to TRBJ2-7, with a tentative D call TRBD1 (7 bases). This CDR3 is 16 amino acids long. Germline loops: CDR1 SGHRS, CDR2 YFSETQ. The ends were cut back, 4 bases at V and 4 bases at J, with 21 bases in the middle. This CDR3 is CASSTGRDSPSYEQYF. The CDR3, as DNA: TGCGCCAGCAGCACCGGGCGGGACAGTCCTAGTTACGAGCAGTACTTC.

This clonotype was observed many times. The chain couples TRBV20-1 to TRBJ2-7; TRBD2 matches 12 bases. CDR1 and CDR2 from the germline V gene are DFQATT and SNEGSKA (reference sequence). CDR3 length: 16 residues. Unmatched junction bases numbered 7, after V lost 4 bases and J lost 0 bases. In DNA, the CDR3 is TGCAGTGCTACTGCGACTAGCGGGGGCCTCTCCTACGAGCAGTACTTC. Encoded protein: CSATATSGGLSYEQYF.

There are many counts of this clonotype. The V and J genes are TRBV4-3 and TRBJ2-7, with 10 bases identical to TRBD1. CDR3 length equals 17 residues. Germline V gene sequence: CDR1 LGHNA, CDR2 YSLEER. V was pared by 4 bases and J by 3 bases, with 12 bases of the junction left unmatched. CDR3 loop: CASSPWSRQGALYEQYF. The DNA for the CDR3 is TGCGCCAGCAGCCCCTGGAGCAGACAGGGGGCCCTCTACGAGCAGTACTTC.

Details on this clonotype: A junction end diverges from the germline sequence, so it may reflect a read error. The chain carries TRBV29-1 and TRBJ2-2, with D possibly called TRBD1 or TRBD2 (5 bases each). The CDR3 contains 13 residues. Germline CDR1 is SQVTM and CDR2 is ANQGSEA. The CDR3 coding sequence is TGCAGCGTTAGAGAGGGACGCACCGGGAAGCTGTTTTTT. Amino acids: CSVREGRTGKLFF.

This clonotype was found once. The chain is built from TRBV20-1 and TRBJ2-1, with D possibly TRBD1 on 6 matching bases. Germline lookup yields CDR1 DFQATT and CDR2 SNEGSKA (reference sequence). CDR3 length equals 14 residues. The V gene lost 0 bases and the J gene lost 2 bases, with 8 bases spanning the gap. The CDR3 loop reads CSARDDRTYNEQFF. The CDR3 bases are TGCAGTGCTAGAGATGACAGGACCTACAATGAGCAGTTCTTC.

This clonotype was seen ten or more times. This chain connects TRBV4-3 to TRBJ1-2; D is ambiguous. V was clipped by 0 bases and J by 4 bases, with 18 bases between them. The CDR3 has 17 amino acids. The germline CDR1 and CDR2 sequences are LGHNA and YSLEER. CDR3 sequence: CASSQDMVEGGPYGYTF. DNA of the CDR3: TGCGCCAGCAGCCAAGATATGGTGGAGGGAGGTCCCTATGGCTACACCTTC.

In its sample, this clonotype was seen many times. The CDR3, as DNA: TGCAGTGCCCCGGGACATACGGGGACAACTAATGAAAAACTGTTTTTT. Its translation is CSAPGHTGTTNEKLFF. V gene TRBV20-1 combines with J gene TRBJ1-4, with TRBD1 as a possible D gene (6 bases). Germline loops: CDR1 DFQATT, CDR2 SNEGSKA (reference sequence). Trimming cost V 6 bases and J 0 bases, with 17 bases left between them. The CDR3 totals 16 residues.

This clonotype was detected ten times or more. V and J are TRBV15 and TRBJ1-5, with D unresolved. This CDR3 spans 13 amino acids. V was cut by 5 bases and J by 8 bases, with 13 bases left in between. CDR1 and CDR2 from the germline V gene are LNHNV and YYDKDF (reference sequence). The CDR3 sequence: CATSHYGGEPQHF. Here the CDR3 DNA reads TGTGCCACCAGCCATTATGGTGGGGAGCCCCAGCATTTT.

The chain combines TRBV4-2 with TRBJ1-4; D not resolved. The CDR3 runs 11 residues. Germline CDR1 is LGHNA and CDR2 is YNFKEQ. Trimming left V 2 bases short and J 8 bases short, with 3 bases between. CDR3 coding DNA: TGTGCCAGCAGCCAATTGGAAAAACTGTTTTTT. It yields the protein CASSQLEKLFF.

This clonotype was recorded many times. The chain links TRBV6-5 to TRBJ1-1; D is undetermined. CDR3 length equals 13 residues. V lost 7 bases and J lost 5, with 14 bases in between. The germline CDR1 and CDR2 sequences are MNHEY and SVGAGI. Written as DNA, the CDR3 is TGTGCCAGCACCCTGGGGTTGGGGACTGAAGCTTTCTTT. It translates to CASTLGLGTEAFF.